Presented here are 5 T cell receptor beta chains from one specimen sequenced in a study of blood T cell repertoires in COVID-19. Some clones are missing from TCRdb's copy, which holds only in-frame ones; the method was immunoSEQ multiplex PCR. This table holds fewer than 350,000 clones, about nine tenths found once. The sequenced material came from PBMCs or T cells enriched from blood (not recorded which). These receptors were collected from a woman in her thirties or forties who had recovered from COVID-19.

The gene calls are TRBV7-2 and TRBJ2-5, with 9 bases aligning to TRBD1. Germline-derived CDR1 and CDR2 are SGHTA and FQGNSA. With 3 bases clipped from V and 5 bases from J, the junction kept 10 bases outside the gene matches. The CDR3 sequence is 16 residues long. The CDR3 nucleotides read TGTGCCAGCAGCTTCACAGGGGGCGCGGTGATGGAGACCCAGTACTTC. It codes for CASSFTGGAVMETQYF. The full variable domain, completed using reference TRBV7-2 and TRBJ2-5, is GAGVSQSPSNKVTEKGKDVELRCDPISGHTALYWYRQSLGQGLEFLIYFQGNSAPDKSGLPSDRFSAERTGGSVSTLTIQRTQQEDSAVYLCASSFTGGAVMETQYFGPGTRLLVL.

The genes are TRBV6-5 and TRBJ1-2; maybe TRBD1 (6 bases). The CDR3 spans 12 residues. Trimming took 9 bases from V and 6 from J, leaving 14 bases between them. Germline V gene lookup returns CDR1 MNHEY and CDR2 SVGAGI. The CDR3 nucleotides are TGTGCCAGTCGGGACAAGGCCGATGGCTACACCTTC. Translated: CASRDKADGYTF.

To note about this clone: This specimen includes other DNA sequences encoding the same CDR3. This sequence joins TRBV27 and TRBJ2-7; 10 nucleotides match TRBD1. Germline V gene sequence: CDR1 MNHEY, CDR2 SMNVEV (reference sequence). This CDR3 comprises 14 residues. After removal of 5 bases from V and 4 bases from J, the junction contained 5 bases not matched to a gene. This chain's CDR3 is CASSHRDRGYEQYF. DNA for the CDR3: TGTGCCAGCAGTCACCGGGACAGGGGATACGAGCAGTACTTC.

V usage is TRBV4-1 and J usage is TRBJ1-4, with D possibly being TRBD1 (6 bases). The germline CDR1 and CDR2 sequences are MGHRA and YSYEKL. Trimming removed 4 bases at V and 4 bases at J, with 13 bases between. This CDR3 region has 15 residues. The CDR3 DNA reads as TGCGCCAGCAGCCGCGGGGGCCGGTATAATGAAAAACTGTTTTTT. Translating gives CASSRGGRYNEKLFF.

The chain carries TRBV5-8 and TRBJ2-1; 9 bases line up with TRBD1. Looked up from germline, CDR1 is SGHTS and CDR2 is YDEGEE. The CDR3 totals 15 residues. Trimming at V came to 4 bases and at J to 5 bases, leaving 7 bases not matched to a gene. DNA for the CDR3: TGTGCCAGCAGCGGAGGGACAGGGTATGACAATGAGCAGTTCTTC. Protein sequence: CASSGGTGYDNEQFF.